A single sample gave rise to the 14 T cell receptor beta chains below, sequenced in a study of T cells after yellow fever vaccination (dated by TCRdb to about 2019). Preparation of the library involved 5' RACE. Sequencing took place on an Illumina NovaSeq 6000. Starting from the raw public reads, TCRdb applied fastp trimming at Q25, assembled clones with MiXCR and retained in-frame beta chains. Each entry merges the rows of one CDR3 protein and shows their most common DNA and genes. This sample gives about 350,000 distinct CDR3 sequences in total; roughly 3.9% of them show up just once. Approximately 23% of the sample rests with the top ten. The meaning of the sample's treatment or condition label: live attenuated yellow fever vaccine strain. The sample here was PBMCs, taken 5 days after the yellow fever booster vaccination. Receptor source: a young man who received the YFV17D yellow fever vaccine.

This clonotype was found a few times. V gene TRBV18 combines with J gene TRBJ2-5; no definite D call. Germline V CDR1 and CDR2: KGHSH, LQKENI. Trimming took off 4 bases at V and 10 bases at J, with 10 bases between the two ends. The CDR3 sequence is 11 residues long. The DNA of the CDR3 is TGTGCCAGCTCACACCAACCCAACCAGTACTTC. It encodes CASSHQPNQYF.

CDR3 amino acids: CASAVSEIRWPQHF. Written as DNA, the CDR3 is TGTGCCAGCGCAGTTTCGGAAATACGATGGCCCCAGCATTTT. The chain recombines TRBV12-3 or TRBV12-4 with TRBJ1-5; D gene ambiguous. V lost 8 bases and J lost 9, with 20 bases in between. The CDR3 contains 14 residues.

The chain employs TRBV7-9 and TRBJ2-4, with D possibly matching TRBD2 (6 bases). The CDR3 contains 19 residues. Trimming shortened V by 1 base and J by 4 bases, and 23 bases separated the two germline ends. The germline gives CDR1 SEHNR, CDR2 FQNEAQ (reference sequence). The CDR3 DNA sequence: TGTGCCAGCAGCTTAGGGATGGACACCCGGCGCGGGGAGAAAAACATTCAGTACTTC. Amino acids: CASSLGMDTRRGEKNIQYF.

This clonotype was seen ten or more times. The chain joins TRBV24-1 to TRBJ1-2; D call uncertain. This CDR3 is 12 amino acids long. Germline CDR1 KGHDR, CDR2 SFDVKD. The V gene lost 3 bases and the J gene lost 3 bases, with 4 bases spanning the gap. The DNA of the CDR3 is TGTGCCACCAGTGATGAATACTATGGCTACACCTTC. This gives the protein CATSDEYYGYTF.

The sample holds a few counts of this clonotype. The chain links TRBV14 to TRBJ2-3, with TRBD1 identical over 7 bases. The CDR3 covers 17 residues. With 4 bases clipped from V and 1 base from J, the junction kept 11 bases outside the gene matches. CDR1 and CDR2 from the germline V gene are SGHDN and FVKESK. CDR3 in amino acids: CASSPGQILHRTDTQYF. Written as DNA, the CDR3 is TGTGCCAGCAGCCCGGGACAGATCCTACACCGCACAGATACGCAGTATTTT.

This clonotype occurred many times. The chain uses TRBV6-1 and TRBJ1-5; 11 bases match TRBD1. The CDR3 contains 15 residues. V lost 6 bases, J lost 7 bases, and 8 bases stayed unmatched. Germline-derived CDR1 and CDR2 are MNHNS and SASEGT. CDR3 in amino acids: CASRTGQGAGQPQHF. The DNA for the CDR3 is TGTGCCAGCAGGACCGGACAGGGGGCCGGACAGCCCCAGCATTTT.

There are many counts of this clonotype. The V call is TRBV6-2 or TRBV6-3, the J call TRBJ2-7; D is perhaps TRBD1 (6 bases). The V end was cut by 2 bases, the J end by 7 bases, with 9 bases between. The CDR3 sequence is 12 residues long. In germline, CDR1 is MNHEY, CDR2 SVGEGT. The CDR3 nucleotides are TGTGCCAGCAGTTACCCGGGGACAGAGCAGTACGTC. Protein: CASSYPGTEQYV.

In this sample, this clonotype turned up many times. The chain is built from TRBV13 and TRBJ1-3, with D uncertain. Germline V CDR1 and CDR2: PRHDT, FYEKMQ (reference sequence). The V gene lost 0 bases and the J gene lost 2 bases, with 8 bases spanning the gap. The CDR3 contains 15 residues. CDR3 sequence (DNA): TGTGCCAGCAGCTTAGGCCTGCAGCCTGGAAACACCATATATTTT. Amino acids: CASSLGLQPGNTIYF.

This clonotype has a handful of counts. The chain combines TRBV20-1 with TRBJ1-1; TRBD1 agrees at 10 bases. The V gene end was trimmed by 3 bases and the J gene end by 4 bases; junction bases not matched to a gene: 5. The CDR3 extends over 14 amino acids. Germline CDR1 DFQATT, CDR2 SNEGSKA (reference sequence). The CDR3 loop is CSARPGQGFTEAFF. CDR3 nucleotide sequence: TGCAGTGCTAGGCCGGGACAGGGGTTCACTGAAGCTTTCTTT.

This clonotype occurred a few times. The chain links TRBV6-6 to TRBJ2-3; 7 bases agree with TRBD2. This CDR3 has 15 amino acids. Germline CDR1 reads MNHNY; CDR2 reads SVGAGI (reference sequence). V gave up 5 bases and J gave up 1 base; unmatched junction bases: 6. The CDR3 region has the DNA TGTGCCAGCAGTAACCGTGGGAGGGGCACAGATACGCAGTATTTT. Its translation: CASSNRGRGTDTQYF.

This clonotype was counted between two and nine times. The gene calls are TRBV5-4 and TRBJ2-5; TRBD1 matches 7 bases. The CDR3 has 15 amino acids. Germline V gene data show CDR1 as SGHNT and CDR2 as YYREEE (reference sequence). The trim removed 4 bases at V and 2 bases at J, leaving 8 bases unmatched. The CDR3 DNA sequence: TGTGCCAGCAGCAGGGGACAGCAACTGCAAGAGACCCAGTACTTC. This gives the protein CASSRGQQLQETQYF.

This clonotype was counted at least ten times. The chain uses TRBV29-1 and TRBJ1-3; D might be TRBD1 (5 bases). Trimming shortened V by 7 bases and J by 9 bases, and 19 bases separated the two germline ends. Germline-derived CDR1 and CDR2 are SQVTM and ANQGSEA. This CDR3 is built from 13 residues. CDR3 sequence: CSATGAQRGTIYF. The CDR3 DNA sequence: TGCAGCGCCACCGGGGCGCAGAGAGGCACCATATATTTT.

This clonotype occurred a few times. The CDR3 bases are TGCGCCAGCGGAAGCGATCCCGTGGGAACACAAGAGACCCAGTACTTC. It yields the protein CASGSDPVGTQETQYF. The chain carries TRBV5-1 and TRBJ2-5; D is ambiguous. CDR1 SGHRS and CDR2 YFSETQ come from the germline V gene. Trimming took 7 bases from V and 2 from J, leaving 21 bases between them. This CDR3 has 16 residues.

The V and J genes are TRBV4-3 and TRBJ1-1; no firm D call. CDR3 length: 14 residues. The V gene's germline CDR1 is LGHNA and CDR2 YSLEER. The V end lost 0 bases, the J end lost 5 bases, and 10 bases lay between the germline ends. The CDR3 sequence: CASSQEWESTEAFF. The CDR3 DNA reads TGCGCCAGCAGCCAAGAGTGGGAAAGTACTGAAGCTTTCTTT.